This is a list of T cell receptor beta chains from one sample in a study of molecular identifiers for immune sequencing clone quantification. MiXCR, applied by TCRdb to the PCR reads, yields one record per CDR3 protein. Seen here are 460,000 or so distinct CDR3 sequences, under 30% observed once, and the top ten hold approximately 0.8%. Source material: naive CD8+ T cells from blood, with Jurkat cell RNA spiked in. All receptors come from a human donor in good health. Some libraries in this study had Jurkat cell RNA spiked in. The CDR3 runs from the conserved cysteine through the conserved F or W. The D gene is left open where the match is weak. Clone size is stated in some rows and not others, as once, few, many or a class when expanded.

D: -
size: -
J: TRBJ1-2
V: TRBV19
DNA: TGTGCCAGTACCAACCATCCCACGTATGGCTACACCTTC
CDR3: CASTNHPTYGYTF

D: -
size: many
J: TRBJ1-6
V: TRBV19
DNA: TGTGCCAGTAGCCTCGTTGGGGAGAACCGAAAAAATAATAATTCACCCCTCCACTTT
CDR3: CASSLVGENRKNNNSPLHF

D: -
size: few
J: TRBJ1-4
V: TRBV7-6
DNA: TGTGCCAGCAGCTTAGTACAGGGAATCCCAACTAATGAAAAACTGTTTTTT
CDR3: CASSLVQGIPTNEKLFF

D: -
size: many
J: TRBJ1-4
V: TRBV6-5
DNA: TGTGCCAGCAGTGTACAGGCTACACCCGGCGGAAAACTGTTTTTT
CDR3: CASSVQATPGGKLFF

D: -
size: many
J: TRBJ1-5
V: TRBV7-8
DNA: TGTGCCAGCAGCTTATACTACAGGGAGGCGAGCAATCAGCCCCAGCATTTT
CDR3: CASSLYYREASNQPQHF

D: -
size: -
J: TRBJ2-6
V: TRBV11-2
DNA: TGTGCCAGCAGCCCCCCGGGTTTTGGGGCCAACGTCCTGACTTTC
CDR3: CASSPPGFGANVLTF

D: -
size: many
J: TRBJ1-1
V: TRBV5-4
DNA: TGTGCCAGCAGCGGGGCCAGTTATGAAGCTTTCTTT
CDR3: CASSGASYEAFF

D: -
size: many
J: TRBJ2-1
V: TRBV7-9
DNA: TGTGCCAGCAGCCCAAGGGGGTTGGATGAGCAGTTCTTC
CDR3: CASSPRGLDEQFF

D: -
size: many
J: TRBJ2-7
V: TRBV4-1
DNA: TGCGCCAGCAGCCAAGATGGGGGTAACAGGGCCTACGAGCAGTACTTC
CDR3: CASSQDGGNRAYEQYF

D: TRBD1
size: -
J: TRBJ1-5
V: TRBV9
DNA: TGTGCCAGCAGCGTAGCCAGGGGGGCCGTGGCGGGGGGACCCCAGCATTTT
CDR3: CASSVARGAVAGGPQHF

D: -
size: -
J: TRBJ2-7
V: TRBV6-2/TRBV6-3
DNA: TGTGCCAGCAGTACCCGGGACTTTGCTACCTACGAGCAGTACTTC
CDR3: CASSTRDFATYEQYF

D: TRBD1
size: few
J: TRBJ1-1
V: TRBV7-9
DNA: TGTGCCAGCAGCTTAAGCCCCCAGGGGGTTGATGAAGCTTTCTTT
CDR3: CASSLSPQGVDEAFF

D: -
size: -
J: TRBJ1-2
V: TRBV10-3
DNA: TGTGCCATCAGTGAAGACGTGAACTATGGCTACACCTTC
CDR3: CAISEDVNYGYTF

D: -
size: -
J: TRBJ2-5
V: TRBV4-3
DNA: TGCGCCAGCAGCCAGGAGGCTAGTTTTGAGACCCAGTACTTC
CDR3: CASSQEASFETQYF

D: -
size: -
J: TRBJ2-6
V: TRBV7-3
DNA: TGTGCCAGCAGCTTTTTCCCGGGACAAGGTAACGTCCTGACTTTC
CDR3: CASSFFPGQGNVLTF

D: TRBD1
size: -
J: TRBJ1-1
V: TRBV7-9
DNA: TGTGCCAGCGGCTTTGACAGGGGCACTGAAGCTTTCTTT
CDR3: CASGFDRGTEAFF

D: -
size: -
J: TRBJ1-2
V: TRBV12-3/TRBV12-4
DNA: TGTGCCAGCAGTTTTTCCGGCCCGAGGGATGGCTACACCTTC
CDR3: CASSFSGPRDGYTF

D: -
size: many
J: TRBJ2-7
V: TRBV7-8
DNA: TGTGCCAGCAGCTTGTTTGTCTACGAGCAGTACTTC
CDR3: CASSLFVYEQYF

D: TRBD2
size: -
J: TRBJ2-1
V: TRBV7-8
DNA: TGTGCCAGCAGCGCGATCCCAGCGGGGGTTGAGCAGTTCTTC
CDR3: CASSAIPAGVEQFF

D: -
size: -
J: TRBJ1-1
V: TRBV11-2
DNA: TGTGCCAGCAGCAAACCCCACGAGGGCACTGAAGCTTTCTTT
CDR3: CASSKPHEGTEAFF

D: -
size: few
J: TRBJ2-7
V: TRBV29-1
DNA: TGCAGCGTCGGCGGGACAGACTCCTACGAGCAGTACTTC
CDR3: CSVGGTDSYEQYF

D: -
size: many
J: TRBJ2-6
V: TRBV7-6
DNA: TGTGCCAGCAGCGGTAGATTAGAGGAACTAGTCTCTGGGGCCAACGTCCTGACTTTC
CDR3: CASSGRLEELVSGANVLTF

D: -
size: many
J: TRBJ2-2
V: TRBV12-3/TRBV12-4
DNA: TGTGCCAGCAGGAAAGCCCACTCGAACACCGGGGAGCTGTTTTTT
CDR3: CASRKAHSNTGELFF

D: -
size: few
J: TRBJ2-1
V: TRBV24-1
DNA: TGTGCCACCAGTGACCAGGGGAATGAGCAGTTCTTC
CDR3: CATSDQGNEQFF

D: TRBD2
size: -
J: TRBJ2-3
V: TRBV28
DNA: TGTGCCAGCAGTTTGGGTAGCGGGACCCCCACAGATACGCAGTATTTT
CDR3: CASSLGSGTPTDTQYF

D: -
size: -
J: TRBJ1-1
V: TRBV28
DNA: TGTGCCAGCAGTTTGAGGGGTATGATCACTGAAGCTTTCTTC
CDR3: CASSLRGMITEAFF

D: -
size: -
J: TRBJ2-7
V: TRBV7-6
DNA: TGTGCCAGCGGACCCGGCCCCGAGCAGTACTTC
CDR3: CASGPGPEQYF

D: TRBD2
size: -
J: TRBJ2-5
V: TRBV3-1
DNA: TGTGCCAGCAGCCAAGACGCTATGATGGCGGGAGTAAGGCCCGGTGTAGAGACCCAGTACTTC
CDR3: CASSQDAMMAGVRPGVETQYF

D: TRBD1
size: -
J: TRBJ2-7
V: TRBV5-5
DNA: TGTGCCAGCAGCTTCCCTTTCAGGGGGACCTACGAGCAGTACTTC
CDR3: CASSFPFRGTYEQYF

D: TRBD1
size: many
J: TRBJ2-3
V: TRBV5-1
DNA: TGCGCCAGACCTCCGGGACAGTCTTCAGATACGCAGTATTTT
CDR3: CARPPGQSSDTQYF

D: TRBD1
size: few
J: TRBJ2-2
V: TRBV6-5
DNA: TGTGCCAGCAGTTACTCGATACAGGGGGCTTCCGGGGAGCTGTTTTTT
CDR3: CASSYSIQGASGELFF

D: TRBD1
size: -
J: TRBJ1-5
V: TRBV6-2/TRBV6-3
DNA: TGTGCCGCCCGCACCGGGACAGCAAGCAATCAGCCCCAGCATTTT
CDR3: CAARTGTASNQPQHF

D: TRBD2
size: -
J: TRBJ2-3
V: TRBV5-1
DNA: TGCGCCAGCAGTTCTGGGACTAGCAAACTCACAGATACGCAGTATTTT
CDR3: CASSSGTSKLTDTQYF

D: -
size: -
J: TRBJ2-5
V: TRBV27
DNA: TGTGCCAGCAGTCTCCTAGGCGGGTCAGAGACCCAGTACTTC
CDR3: CASSLLGGSETQYF

D: -
size: few
J: TRBJ2-7
V: TRBV5-1
DNA: TGCGCCAGCAGGGCCGATTTTTACGAGCAGTACTTC
CDR3: CASRADFYEQYF

D: -
size: many
J: TRBJ2-7
V: TRBV7-9
DNA: TGTGCCAGCAGCTACCCATTGGGCGAGCAGTACTTC
CDR3: CASSYPLGEQYF

D: TRBD1
size: -
J: TRBJ1-2
V: TRBV4-1
DNA: TGCGCCAGCAGCCCAAGGACAGGGGGCAGGGGCTACACCTTC
CDR3: CASSPRTGGRGYTF

D: TRBD1
size: many
J: TRBJ2-5
V: TRBV2
DNA: TGTGCCAGCAGTGGGACAGGGTTCGGCCAAAAGACCCAGTACTTC
CDR3: CASSGTGFGQKTQYF

D: TRBD2
size: -
J: TRBJ2-5
V: TRBV11-2
DNA: TGTGCCAGCAGCTCTGGACTAGCACTCCAAGAGACCCAGTACTTC
CDR3: CASSSGLALQETQYF

D: TRBD2
size: few
J: TRBJ2-1
V: TRBV24-1
DNA: TGTGCCACCAGTGACCGGGGGACTAGCGGGGGCCACAATGAGCAGTTCTTC
CDR3: CATSDRGTSGGHNEQFF

D: -
size: many
J: TRBJ2-6
V: TRBV28
DNA: TGTGCCAGCATCGGATTTGGCAACGTCCTGACTTTC
CDR3: CASIGFGNVLTF

D: -
size: few
J: TRBJ2-1
V: TRBV19
DNA: TGTGCCAGTAGTACGTATAGGACGGGCATAAGCTCCTACAATGAGCAGTTCTTC
CDR3: CASSTYRTGISSYNEQFF

D: -
size: -
J: TRBJ2-5
V: TRBV9
DNA: TGTGCCAGCAGCGTATTTGGCGGTGAGACCCAGTACTTC
CDR3: CASSVFGGETQYF

D: -
size: many
J: TRBJ1-5
V: TRBV6-5
DNA: TGTGCCAGCAGTTGGGACCCTAATCAGCCCCAGCATTTT
CDR3: CASSWDPNQPQHF

D: -
size: -
J: TRBJ2-2
V: TRBV30
DNA: TGTGCCTGGAGTGTATATGGGGGGGCTACCGGGGAGCTGTTTTTT
CDR3: CAWSVYGGATGELFF

D: -
size: once
J: TRBJ2-7
V: TRBV7-9
DNA: TGTGCCAGCAGCCCGGACGAAGCCTCCGAGCAGTACTTC
CDR3: CASSPDEASEQYF

D: -
size: few
J: TRBJ2-4
V: TRBV6-1
DNA: TGTGCCAGCAGTGAGGAAGGGCGAGGTGCGGCCAAAAACATTCAGTACTTC
CDR3: CASSEEGRGAAKNIQYF

D: -
size: -
J: TRBJ2-7
V: TRBV4-1
DNA: TGCGCCAGCAGCCAAGTTGTTTCGTCGTGGGAGCAGTACTTC
CDR3: CASSQVVSSWEQYF

D: -
size: many
J: TRBJ2-5
V: TRBV3-1
DNA: TGTGCCAGCAGCCTCTCGTATGTTGACGAAGAGACCCAGTACTTC
CDR3: CASSLSYVDEETQYF

D: -
size: many
J: TRBJ2-3
V: TRBV10-3
DNA: TGTGCCATCAGTGAGTCAACCAGCACAGATACGCAGTATTTT
CDR3: CAISESTSTDTQYF